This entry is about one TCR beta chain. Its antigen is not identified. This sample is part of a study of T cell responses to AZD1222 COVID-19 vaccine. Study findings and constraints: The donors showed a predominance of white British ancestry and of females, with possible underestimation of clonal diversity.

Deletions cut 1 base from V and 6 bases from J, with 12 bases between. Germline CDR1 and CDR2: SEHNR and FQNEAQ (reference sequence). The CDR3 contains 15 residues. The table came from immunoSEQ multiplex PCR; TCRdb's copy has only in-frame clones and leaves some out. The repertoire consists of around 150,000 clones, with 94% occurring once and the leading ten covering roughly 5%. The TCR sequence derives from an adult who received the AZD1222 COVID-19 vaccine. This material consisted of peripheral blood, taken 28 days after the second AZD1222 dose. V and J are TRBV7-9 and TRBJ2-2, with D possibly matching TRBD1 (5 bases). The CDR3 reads CASSLGGATAGELFF. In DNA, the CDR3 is TGTGCCAGCAGCTTAGGTGGGGCCACGGCCGGGGAGCTGTTTTTT. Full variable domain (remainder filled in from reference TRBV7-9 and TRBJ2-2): DTGVSQNPRHKITKRGQNVTFRCDPISEHNRLYWYRQTLGQGPEFLTYFQNEAQLEKSRLLSDRFSAERPKGSFSTLEIQRTEQGDSAMYLCASSLGGATAGELFFGEGSRLTVL.